This T cell receptor (beta chain) was retrieved from a study of beta chain features in type 1 diabetes. On the study more broadly: Comparable age, gender and cell yields were observed in patients relative to healthy donors. Notes on the study in general: The study left unresolved whether HLA type influences TCRB rearrangement. Within each of all four CD4+ subsets, Type 1 diabetes patients had TCRB CDR3s that were moderately but significantly shorter.

Details on this clone: The antigen remains undetermined.

Each of the sorted populations had a purity greater than 95%. Expressed TCRB transcripts were sequenced because the isolated RNA had all been reverse transcribed beforehand. Regulatory, naive and central memory T cell samples averaged approximately 3.8 million reads. TCRdb's table, derived via immunoSEQ multiplex PCR, lists solely in-frame clones and lacks some. The table records about 240,000 clones, over 11% of them present only once. This receptor was obtained from a man in his thirties or forties with type 1 diabetes. Sequenced input: naive CD4+ T cells from blood.

The CDR3 region has the DNA TGTGCCAGTAGTATTGGACAGGGGCAAATCAATGAGCAGTTCTTC. Its translation is CASSIGQGQINEQFF. The genes are TRBV19 and TRBJ2-1, with 9 bases identical to TRBD1. Germline V gene data show CDR1 as LNHDA and CDR2 as SQIVND (reference sequence). There are 15 residues in the CDR3. With 3 bases clipped from V and 6 bases from J, the junction kept 6 bases outside the gene matches.